The 32 T cell receptor beta chains in this list originate from one sample, sequenced in a study of shared clonotypes between healthy human individuals. The protocol was immunoSEQ multiplex PCR, while the TCRdb copy is restricted to in-frame clones and leaves out a portion. This sample has some 790,000 clones; over 55% occur once, and the top ten carry 1.8%. The sample taken for sequencing was memory CD4+ T cells sorted from blood. Subset given: CD45RA-negative fraction. The receptor set was obtained from a woman aged 25 to 39 in good health.

The V gene is TRBV19, the J gene TRBJ2-7; 9 nucleotides align to TRBD2. The V and J ends lost 3 bases and 1 base, in that order; junction bases with no gene match: 13. The CDR3 consists of 18 residues. Germline values: CDR1 LNHDA, CDR2 SQIVND (reference sequence). The CDR3 sequence: CASSIPPPLAGTSYEQYF. The CDR3, as DNA: TGTGCCAGTAGTATCCCCCCGCCCCTAGCGGGGACGTCCTACGAGCAGTACTTC.

This clone occurred once. The rearrangement links TRBV19 to TRBJ2-5; no clear D gene. V was shortened by 3 bases and J by 1 base, with 6 bases between the two germline ends. This CDR3 comprises 13 residues. Germline V lookup: CDR1 LNHDA, CDR2 SQIVND (reference sequence). The CDR3 spells CASSISGQETQYF. CDR3 nucleotides: TGTGCCAGTAGTATCTCGGGCCAAGAGACCCAGTACTTC.

This clone was detected many times. The V gene is TRBV9, the J gene TRBJ2-2; D possibly corresponds to TRBD2 (6 bases). V gave up 0 bases and J gave up 7 bases, with 19 bases separating them. The CDR3 loop spans 17 amino acids. From germline, CDR1 is SGDLS and CDR2 YYNGEE. CDR3 nucleotide sequence: TGTGCCAGCAGCGTAGTGGGGGGAGAGGGTTACGGCGGGGAGCTGTTTTTT. Its translation is CASSVVGGEGYGGELFF.

The chain carries TRBV5-1 and TRBJ2-7; perhaps TRBD2 as D (6 bases). Germline CDR1 reads SGHRS; CDR2 reads YFSETQ. This CDR3 is 15 amino acids long. Deletions cut 2 bases from V and 2 bases from J, with 14 bases between. CDR3 DNA sequence: TGCGCCAGCAGCTTCACGGGAGCGGTAGCCTACGAGCAGTACTTC. Translating gives CASSFTGAVAYEQYF.

Notes on this clone: Just one base apart from a much larger clone, this may be a read error. V usage is TRBV7-2 and J usage is TRBJ1-5; D unclear. With 2 bases removed from V and 3 bases from J, the gap between germline ends came to 5 bases. This CDR3 is built from 13 residues. From germline, CDR1 is SGHTA and CDR2 FQGNSA. This CDR3 reads CASSLFDNQPQHF. For the CDR3, the DNA is TGTGCCAGCAGCTTATTTGACAATCAGCCCCAGCATTTT.

CDR3 sequence reads: CASSLLLTEGETQYF. The CDR3, as DNA: TGTGCCAGCAGTTTACTACTTACGGAGGGAGAGACCCAGTACTTC. V usage is TRBV28 and J usage is TRBJ2-5; weak D call: TRBD2 (6 bases). CDR1 is MDHEN and CDR2 is SYDVKM in the germline V gene. CDR3 size: 15 residues. V was cut by 2 bases and J by 4 bases, with 14 bases left in between.

The rearrangement links TRBV5-8 to TRBJ2-1; D uncertain. Germline loops: CDR1 SGHTS, CDR2 YDEGEE. CDR3 length: 11 residues. V lost 3 bases, J lost 9 bases, and 7 bases lay in between. As DNA, the CDR3 is TGTGCCAGCAGCTCCCTCCGTGAGCAGTTCTTC. Translating gives CASSSLREQFF.

This rearrangement joins TRBV5-1 to TRBJ1-1; 9 positions agree with TRBD1. Germline CDR1 and CDR2: SGHRS and YFSETQ. The CDR3 is 15 amino acids. V lost 5 bases, J lost 5 bases, and 10 bases stayed unmatched. CDR3 DNA: TGCGCCAGCAGTCTCCAACAGGGGGCAGGGACTGAAGCTTTCTTT. Protein product: CASSLQQGAGTEAFF. Variable domain in full (rest from reference TRBV5-1 and TRBJ1-1): KAGVTQTPRYLIKTRGQQVTLSCSPISGHRSVSWYQQTPGQGLQFLFEYFSETQRNKGNFPGRFSGRQFSNSRSEMNVSTLELGDSALYLCASSLQQGAGTEAFFGQGTRLTVV.

The chain uses TRBV2 and TRBJ1-2; 8 bases map to TRBD1. The CDR3 totals 14 residues. The J segment lost 6 bases and the V segment lost 6 bases, leaving 9 bases of the junction unmatched. CDR1 SNHLY and CDR2 FYNNEI come from the germline V gene. CDR3 nucleotide sequence: TGTGCCAGCAGCGTACAGGGGGTTCGGAATGGCTACACCTTC. Translating gives CASSVQGVRNGYTF.

The rearrangement links TRBV5-6 to TRBJ2-5, with D uncertain. CDR3 length: 14 residues. V was cut by 2 bases and J by 5 bases, with 13 bases left in between. From germline, CDR1 is SGHDT and CDR2 YYEEEE. In DNA, the CDR3 is TGTGCCAGCAGCTTCCCACAGCAGTGGGAGACCCAGTACTTC. This codes for CASSFPQQWETQYF. Supplemented by reference TRBV5-6 and TRBJ2-5, the full variable domain reads DAGVTQSPTHLIKTRGQQVTLRCSPKSGHDTVSWYQQALGQGPQFIFQYYEEEERQRGNFPDRFSGHQFPNYSSELNVNALLLGDSALYLCASSFPQQWETQYFGPGTRLLVL.

The V call is TRBV5-4, the J call TRBJ2-5, with D possibly matching TRBD2 (7 bases). Trimming pared 4 bases from V and 5 bases from J, leaving 21 bases between. Germline CDR1 is SGHNT and CDR2 is YYREEE (reference sequence). This CDR3 has 16 residues. The DNA for the CDR3 is TGTGCCAGCAGCCCCGGGCTAGCGGAGGGGGGGGAGACCCAGTACTTC. Its translation: CASSPGLAEGGETQYF. The variable domain in full, completed from reference TRBV5-4 and TRBJ2-5, reads ETGVTQSPTHLIKTRGQQVTLRCSSQSGHNTVSWYQQALGQGPQFIFQYYREEENGRGNFPPRFSGLQFPNYSSELNVNALELDDSALYLCASSPGLAEGGETQYFGPGTRLLVL.

The gene calls are TRBV7-8 and TRBJ1-5; TRBD1 agrees at 11 bases. This CDR3 is built from 15 residues. CDR1 is SGHVS and CDR2 is FQNEAQ in the germline V gene. V trimming: 5 bases; J trimming: 2 bases; junction bases outside the gene matches: 2. CDR3 residues: CASSPGQGGNQPQHF. Here the CDR3 DNA reads TGTGCCAGCAGCCCGGGACAGGGGGGCAATCAGCCCCAGCATTTT.

The rearrangement links TRBV10-3 to TRBJ2-3; 8 nucleotides match TRBD2. Germline lookup yields CDR1 ENHRY and CDR2 SYGVKD. J was trimmed by 4 bases and V by 4 bases; bases with no gene match: 4. The CDR3 is 14 residues long. This CDR3 reads CAISAAGVADTQYF. As DNA, the CDR3 is TGTGCCATCAGTGCAGCGGGAGTGGCAGATACGCAGTATTTT.

The genes are TRBV4-2 and TRBJ2-7; no definite D call. The germline gives CDR1 LGHNA, CDR2 YNFKEQ. The CDR3 is 16 amino acids. V was clipped by 3 bases and J by 0 bases, with 15 bases between them. The CDR3 DNA follows: TGTGCCAGCAGCCACCTCCACTCCGGCGACTCCTACGAGCAGTACTTC. Its protein product is CASSHLHSGDSYEQYF.

The chain links TRBV29-1 to TRBJ1-2, with TRBD1 as a possible D gene (5 bases). Germline V lookup: CDR1 SQVTM, CDR2 ANQGSEA. Deletions cut 4 bases from V and 7 bases from J, with 22 bases between. The CDR3 spans 15 residues. As DNA, the CDR3 is TGCAGCGTTGCGGCGGTTGGGCAGGGAGGCTCTGGCTACACCTTC. This gives the protein CSVAAVGQGGSGYTF.

The chain carries TRBV28 and TRBJ1-5; 9 bases fit TRBD1. Trimming took 1 base from V and 4 from J; bases not matched to a gene: 2. The length of the CDR3 is 15 residues. Germline CDR1 is MDHEN and CDR2 is SYDVKM. For the CDR3, the DNA is TGTGCCAGCAGTTTATTCGGACAGGGGAATCAGCCCCAGCATTTT. Its protein is CASSLFGQGNQPQHF. Based on the CDR3 plus reference TRBV28 and TRBJ1-5, the full variable domain is DVKVTQSSRYLVKRTGEKVFLECVQDMDHENMFWYRQDPGLGLRLIYFSYDVKMKEKGDIPEGYSVSREKKERFSLILESASTNQTSMYLCASSLFGQGNQPQHFGDGTRLSIL.

This clone was recorded many times. The V call is TRBV5-1, the J call TRBJ2-1; unclear D gene. CDR1 SGHRS and CDR2 YFSETQ come from the germline V gene. Trimming took 0 bases from V and 8 from J, leaving 12 bases between them. The CDR3 runs to 14 residues. CDR3 amino acids: CASSLGDWPDEQFF. The CDR3 DNA reads TGCGCCAGCAGCTTGGGCGACTGGCCTGATGAGCAGTTCTTC.

This clone was observed a single time. DNA for the CDR3: TGTGCCAGCAGTGATGAGGATCATGGTGAGCAGTTCTTC. This codes for CASSDEDHGEQFF. V gene TRBV6-1 combines with J gene TRBJ2-1, with unresolved D. Germline CDR1 reads MNHNS; CDR2 reads SASEGT. CDR3 length: 13 amino acids. Trimming took off 3 bases at V and 9 bases at J, with 12 bases between the two ends.

This clone has just one count. The rearrangement uses TRBV29-1 and TRBJ2-5, with 9 bases aligning to TRBD1. The CDR3 is 12 residues long. Germline-derived CDR1 and CDR2 are SQVTM and ANQGSEA. The J segment lost 5 bases and the V segment lost 6 bases, leaving 4 bases of the junction unmatched. The CDR3 nucleotides read TGCAGCGTACAGGGGGCGGAGGAGACCCAGTACTTC. It specifies CSVQGAEETQYF.

V gene TRBV19 combines with J gene TRBJ2-1; possibly TRBD1 for D (6 bases). The CDR3 has 18 amino acids. Germline V gives CDR1 LNHDA, CDR2 SQIVND (reference sequence). V gave up 0 bases and J gave up 1 base, with 16 bases separating them. CDR3 DNA: TGTGCCAGTAGTATAGATCAGGGGAGAGCGGCATCCTACAATGAGCAGTTCTTC. The encoded protein is CASSIDQGRAASYNEQFF.

The CDR3 coding sequence is TGTGCCAGCTCAAAGGGGAGGTACGAGCAGTACTTC. Its translation is CASSKGRYEQYF. The chain uses TRBV18 and TRBJ2-7, with D perhaps TRBD2 (6 bases). Deletions cut 5 bases from V and 4 bases from J, with 9 bases between. The CDR3 extends over 12 amino acids. Looked up from germline, CDR1 is KGHSH and CDR2 is LQKENI.

The V and J genes are TRBV5-4 and TRBJ2-7; 12 bases are shared with TRBD2. Trimming took 6 bases from V and 3 from J; bases not matched to a gene: 7. Germline V gives CDR1 SGHNT, CDR2 YYREEE (reference sequence). CDR3 length: 15 residues. The CDR3 nucleotides are TGTGCCAGCACCTCCGGACTAGCGGGAAGCTACGAGCAGTACTTC. Translated: CASTSGLAGSYEQYF. Filled out from reference TRBV5-4 and TRBJ2-7, the complete variable domain reads ETGVTQSPTHLIKTRGQQVTLRCSSQSGHNTVSWYQQALGQGPQFIFQYYREEENGRGNFPPRFSGLQFPNYSSELNVNALELDDSALYLCASTSGLAGSYEQYFGPGTRLTVT.

The V gene is TRBV10-3, the J gene TRBJ2-3; TRBD2 matches 8 bases. This CDR3 is 15 amino acids long. The V segment lost 4 bases and the J segment 0 bases; nucleotides outside the gene matches: 3. Germline V gene lookup returns CDR1 ENHRY and CDR2 SYGVKD. CDR3 protein: CAISVLAESTDTQYF. The CDR3 nucleotides are TGTGCCATCAGTGTACTAGCGGAGAGCACAGATACGCAGTATTTT.

This clone was picked up one time. V is TRBV9 and J is TRBJ1-1; D possibly corresponds to TRBD1 (5 bases). The CDR3 length is 17 residues. The V end was cut by 0 bases, the J end by 6 bases, with 21 bases between. Germline CDR1 reads SGDLS; CDR2 reads YYNGEE. This CDR3 reads CASSVGAASGALAEAFF. The CDR3 nucleotides are TGTGCCAGCAGCGTAGGAGCCGCCTCCGGGGCGCTGGCTGAAGCTTTCTTT.

This clone has just a few counts. This rearrangement joins TRBV19 to TRBJ2-7; unclear D gene. V was shortened by 4 bases and J by 3 bases, with 13 bases between the two germline ends. Germline CDR1 LNHDA, CDR2 SQIVND (reference sequence). The CDR3 covers 14 residues. The CDR3 region has the DNA TGTGCCAGTAGTAAAGGGCAGGCGTACTACGAGCAGTACTTC. Its protein is CASSKGQAYYEQYF.

Notes on this clone: Additional DNA sequences in this sample encode the identical CDR3. The genes are TRBV5-1 and TRBJ2-5, with D possibly matching TRBD1 (6 bases). The CDR3 runs to 15 residues. V gave up 4 bases and J gave up 5 bases, with 18 bases separating them. The germline V gene encodes CDR1 SGHRS and CDR2 YFSETQ. The CDR3 sequence: CASSSLQGLGETQYF. The CDR3 DNA sequence: TGCGCCAGCAGCAGCTTGCAGGGGCTCGGGGAGACCCAGTACTTC.

The chain uses TRBV6-1 and TRBJ2-1; tentative D call: TRBD2 (5 bases). Germline lookup yields CDR1 MNHNS and CDR2 SASEGT. The germline V and J ends were trimmed by 2 bases and 0 bases, with 8 bases remaining between them. This CDR3 region has 15 residues. CDR3 loop: CASSELSASYNEQFF. CDR3 nucleotides: TGTGCCAGCAGTGAACTTAGCGCCTCCTACAATGAGCAGTTCTTC.

The V call is TRBV30, the J call TRBJ1-5, with TRBD1 as a possible D gene (5 bases). The CDR3 extends over 13 amino acids. Per the germline V gene, CDR1 is GTSNPN and CDR2 is SVGIG (reference sequence). V lost 3 bases and J lost 7, with 13 bases in between. For the CDR3, the DNA is TGTGCCTGGAGGCGGGACTCTGGGCAGCCCCAGCATTTT. Translating gives CAWRRDSGQPQHF.

The chain links TRBV23-1 to TRBJ1-3; maybe TRBD1 (6 bases). TRBV23-1 belongs to the ORF category, with a function that is uncertain. Trimming took off 6 bases at V and 0 bases at J, with 9 bases between the two ends. This CDR3 is built from 14 residues. The DNA for the CDR3 is TGCGCCAGCAGATGGACAGTCTCTGGAAACACCATATATTTT. It specifies CASRWTVSGNTIYF.

The V and J genes are TRBV5-4 and TRBJ1-4; D might be TRBD1 (5 bases). This CDR3 spans 14 amino acids. CDR1 SGHNT and CDR2 YYREEE come from the germline V gene (reference sequence). V lost 1 base, J lost 8 bases, and 12 bases lay in between. CDR3 in DNA: TGTGCCAGCAGCTTGTCCAGGGCAGGAGAAAAACTGTTTTTT. It translates to CASSLSRAGEKLFF.

This clone has ten or more counts. The chain uses TRBV11-3 and TRBJ2-1, with a weak D call TRBD1 (7 bases). Looked up from germline, CDR1 is SGHNT and CDR2 is YENEEA. V shed 4 bases and J shed 5 bases, with 15 bases lying between them. The CDR3 has 15 amino acids. This CDR3 is CASSSGTAGHNEQFF. CDR3 bases: TGTGCCAGCAGCTCCGGGACAGCGGGTCACAATGAGCAGTTCTTC. The variable domain in full, completed from reference TRBV11-3 and TRBJ2-1, reads EAGVVQSPRYKIIEKKQPVAFWCNPISGHNTLYWYLQNLGQGPELLIRYENEEAVDDSQLPKDRFSAERLKGVDSTLKIQPAELGDSAVYLCASSSGTAGHNEQFFGPGTRLTVL.

V is TRBV7-8 and J is TRBJ1-1; D remains unclear. CDR1 is SGHVS and CDR2 is FQNEAQ in the germline V gene. Between the trimmed V and J ends, which lost 8 bases and 2 bases, there was a span of 12 bases. CDR3 length: 13 amino acids. CDR3 DNA sequence: TGTGCCAGCGGGGTGGGGAGAAACACTGAAGCTTTCTTT. Translated: CASGVGRNTEAFF.